Presented here are 3 T cell receptor beta chains from one specimen sequenced in a study of CD8+ T cells in alopecia areata. RNA was extracted and reverse transcribed into cDNA as the sequencing template. Data came from immunoSEQ multiplex PCR; TCRdb stores just in-frame clones and leaves some out. The sample holds 120,000 or so clones, 58% seen once. Sequenced material: CD4+ T cells sorted from blood, taken at week 0. The origin of the receptors is a human donor with alopecia areata.

This rearrangement joins TRBV7-2 to TRBJ1-1; tentative D call: TRBD1 (6 bases). CDR1 and CDR2 from the germline V gene are SGHTA and FQGNSA. This CDR3 is 17 amino acids long. V was shortened by 6 bases and J by 0 bases, with 20 bases between the two germline ends. In DNA form, the CDR3 reads TGTGCCAGCAGTATAACAGGGAGCTGGAGGATGAACACTGAAGCTTTCTTT. Residues: CASSITGSWRMNTEAFF.

This chain uses TRBV7-2 with TRBJ2-1; D may be TRBD1 (6 bases). Trimming stripped 4 bases from V and 2 bases from J, with 15 bases between. Germline V gives CDR1 SGHTA, CDR2 FQGNSA. The CDR3 totals 16 residues. CDR3 residues: CASSSYRDTPYNEQFF. CDR3 DNA sequence: TGTGCCAGCAGCTCATACCGGGACACACCCTACAATGAGCAGTTCTTC.

This clone was observed a handful of times. This sequence joins TRBV19 and TRBJ2-1; D may be TRBD2 (6 bases). V gave up 0 bases and J gave up 7 bases, with 16 bases separating them. This CDR3 spans 16 amino acids. Germline CDR1 LNHDA, CDR2 SQIVND (reference sequence). The CDR3 region has the DNA TGTGCCAGTAGTATAGACGGGAGAGAGGGGAGAAATGAGCAGTTCTTC. It encodes CASSIDGREGRNEQFF. Variable domain in full (rest from reference TRBV19 and TRBJ2-1): DGGITQSPKYLFRKEGQNVTLSCEQNLNHDAMYWYRQDPGQGLRLIYYSQIVNDFQKGDIAEGYSVSREKKESFPLTVTSAQKNPTAFYLCASSIDGREGRNEQFFGPGTRLTVL.